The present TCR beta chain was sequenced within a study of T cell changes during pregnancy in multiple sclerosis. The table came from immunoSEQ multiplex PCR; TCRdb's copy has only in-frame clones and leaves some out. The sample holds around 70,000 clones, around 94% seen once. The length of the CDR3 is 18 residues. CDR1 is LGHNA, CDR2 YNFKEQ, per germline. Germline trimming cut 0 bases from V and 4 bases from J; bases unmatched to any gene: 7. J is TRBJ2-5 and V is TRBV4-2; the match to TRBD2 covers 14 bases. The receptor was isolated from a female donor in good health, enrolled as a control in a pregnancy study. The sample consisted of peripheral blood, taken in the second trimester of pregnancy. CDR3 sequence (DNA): TGTGCCAGCAGCCAAGATTGGACTAGCGGGGGGCGGGGAGAGACCCAGTACTTC. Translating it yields CASSQDWTSGGRGETQYF.